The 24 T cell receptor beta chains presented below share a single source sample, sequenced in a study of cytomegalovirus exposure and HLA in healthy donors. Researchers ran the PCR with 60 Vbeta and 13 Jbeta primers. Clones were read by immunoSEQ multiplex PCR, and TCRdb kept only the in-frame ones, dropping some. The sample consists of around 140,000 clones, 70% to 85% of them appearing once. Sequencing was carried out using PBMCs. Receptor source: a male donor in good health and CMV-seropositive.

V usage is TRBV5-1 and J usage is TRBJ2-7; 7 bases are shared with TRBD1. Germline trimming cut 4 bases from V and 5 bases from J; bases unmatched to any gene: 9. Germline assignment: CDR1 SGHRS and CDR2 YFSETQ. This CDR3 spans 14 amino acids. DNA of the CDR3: TGCGCCAGCAGCACCCGACAGGGACCCGACGAGCAGTACTTC. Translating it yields CASSTRQGPDEQYF.

The CDR3 reads CASSLSQAGNTIYF. CDR3 DNA sequence: TGTGCCAGCAGTTTATCCCAGGCTGGAAACACCATATATTTT. This sequence joins TRBV28 and TRBJ1-3; no clear D. Germline V lookup: CDR1 MDHEN, CDR2 SYDVKM. Trimming took off 1 base at V and 2 bases at J, with 6 bases between the two ends. This CDR3 is built from 14 residues.

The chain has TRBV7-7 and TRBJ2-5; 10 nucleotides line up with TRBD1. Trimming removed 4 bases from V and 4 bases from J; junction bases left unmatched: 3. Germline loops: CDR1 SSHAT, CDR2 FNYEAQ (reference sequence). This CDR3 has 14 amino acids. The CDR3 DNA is TGTGCCAGCAGCTCGGACAGGGGGGGAGAGACCCAGTACTTC. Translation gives CASSSDRGGETQYF.

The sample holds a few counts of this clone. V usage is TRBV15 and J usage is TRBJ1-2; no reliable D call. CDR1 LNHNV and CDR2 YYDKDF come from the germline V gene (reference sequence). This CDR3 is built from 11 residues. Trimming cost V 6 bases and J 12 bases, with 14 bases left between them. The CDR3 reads CATSSLSVNTF. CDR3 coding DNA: TGTGCCACCAGTTCCTTATCAGTTAACACCTTC. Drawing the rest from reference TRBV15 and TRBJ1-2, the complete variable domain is DAMVIQNPRYQVTQFGKPVTLSCSQTLNHNVMYWYQQKSSQAPKLLFHYYDKDFNNEADTPDNFQSRRPNTSFCFLDIRSPGLGDTAMYLCATSSLSVNTFGSGTRLTVV.

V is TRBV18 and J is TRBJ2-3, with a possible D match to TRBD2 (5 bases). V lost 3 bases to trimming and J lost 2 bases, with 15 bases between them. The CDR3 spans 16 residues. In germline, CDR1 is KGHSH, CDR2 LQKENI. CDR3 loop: CASSPPLVTSTDTQYF. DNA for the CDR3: TGTGCCAGCTCACCCCCACTAGTAACGTCCACAGATACGCAGTATTTT.

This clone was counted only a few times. The CDR3 spells CASSLTSGRSTGELFF. The CDR3 coding sequence is TGTGCCAGCAGTTTGACTAGCGGGAGAAGCACCGGGGAGCTGTTTTTT. The rearrangement uses TRBV6-5 and TRBJ2-2; 12 bases agree with TRBD2. Germline V gene lookup returns CDR1 MNHEY and CDR2 SVGAGI. With V trimmed by 4 bases and J by 4 bases, 4 bases remained unmatched. This CDR3 is built from 16 residues.

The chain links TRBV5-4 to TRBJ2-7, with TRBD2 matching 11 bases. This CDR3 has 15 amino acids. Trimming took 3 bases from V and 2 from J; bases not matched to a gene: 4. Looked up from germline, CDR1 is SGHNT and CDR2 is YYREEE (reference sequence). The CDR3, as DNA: TGTGCCAGCAGCTGGCTAGCGGGGGGCGCCTACGAGCAGTACTTC. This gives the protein CASSWLAGGAYEQYF.

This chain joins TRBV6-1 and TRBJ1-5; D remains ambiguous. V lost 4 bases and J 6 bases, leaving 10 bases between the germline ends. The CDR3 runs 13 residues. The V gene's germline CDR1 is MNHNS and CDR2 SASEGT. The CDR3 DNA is TGTGCCAGCAGTGGAGCCTGGGCTCAGCCCCAGCATTTT. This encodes CASSGAWAQPQHF.

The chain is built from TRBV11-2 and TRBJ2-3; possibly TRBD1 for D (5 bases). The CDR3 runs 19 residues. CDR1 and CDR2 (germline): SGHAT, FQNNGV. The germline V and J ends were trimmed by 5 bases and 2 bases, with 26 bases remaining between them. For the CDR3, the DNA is TGTGCCAGCAGCCGAAGCAGCGTTAGGATCAGGGTCCACACAGATACGCAGTATTTT. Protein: CASSRSSVRIRVHTDTQYF.

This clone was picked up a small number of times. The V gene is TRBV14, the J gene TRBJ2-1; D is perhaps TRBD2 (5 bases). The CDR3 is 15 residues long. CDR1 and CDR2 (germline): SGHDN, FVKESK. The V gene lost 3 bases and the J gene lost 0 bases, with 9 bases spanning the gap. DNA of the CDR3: TGTGCCAGCAGCCAGGACTCAAACTCCTACAATGAGCAGTTCTTC. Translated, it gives CASSQDSNSYNEQFF.

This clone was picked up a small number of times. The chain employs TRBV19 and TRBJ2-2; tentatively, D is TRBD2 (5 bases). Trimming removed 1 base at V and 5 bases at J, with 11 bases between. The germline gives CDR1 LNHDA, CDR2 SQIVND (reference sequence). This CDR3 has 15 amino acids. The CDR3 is CASSIGGLRTGELFF. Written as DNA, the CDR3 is TGTGCCAGTAGTATAGGCGGGCTTAGGACCGGGGAGCTGTTTTTT.

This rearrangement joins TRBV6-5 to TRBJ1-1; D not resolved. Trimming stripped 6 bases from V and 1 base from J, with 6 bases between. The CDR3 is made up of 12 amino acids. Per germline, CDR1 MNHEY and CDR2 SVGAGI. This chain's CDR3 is CASRQANTEAFF. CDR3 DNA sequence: TGTGCCAGCAGGCAAGCGAACACTGAAGCTTTCTTT.

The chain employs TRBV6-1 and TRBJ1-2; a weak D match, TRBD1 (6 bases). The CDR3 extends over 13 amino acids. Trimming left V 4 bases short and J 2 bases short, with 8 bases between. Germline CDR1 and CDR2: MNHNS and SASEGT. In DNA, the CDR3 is TGTGCCAGCAGTGCCGACAGGAACTATGGCTACACCTTC. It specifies CASSADRNYGYTF.

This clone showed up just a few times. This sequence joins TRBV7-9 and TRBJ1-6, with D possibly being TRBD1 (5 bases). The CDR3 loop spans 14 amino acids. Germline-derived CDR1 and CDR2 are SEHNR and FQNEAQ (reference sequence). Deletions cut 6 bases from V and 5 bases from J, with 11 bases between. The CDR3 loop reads CASSQGTDNSPLHF. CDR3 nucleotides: TGTGCCAGCAGTCAGGGTACAGATAATTCACCCCTCCACTTT. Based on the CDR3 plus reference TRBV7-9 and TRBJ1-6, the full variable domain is DTGVSQNPRHKITKRGQNVTFRCDPISEHNRLYWYRQTLGQGPEFLTYFQNEAQLEKSRLLSDRFSAERPKGSFSTLEIQRTEQGDSAMYLCASSQGTDNSPLHFGNGTRLTVT.

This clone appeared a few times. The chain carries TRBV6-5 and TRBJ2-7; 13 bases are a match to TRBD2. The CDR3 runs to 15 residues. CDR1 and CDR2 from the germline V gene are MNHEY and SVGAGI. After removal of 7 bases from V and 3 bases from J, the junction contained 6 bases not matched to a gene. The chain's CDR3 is CASKRTSGSNYEQYF. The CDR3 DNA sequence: TGTGCCAGCAAAAGGACTAGCGGGAGTAACTACGAGCAGTACTTC.

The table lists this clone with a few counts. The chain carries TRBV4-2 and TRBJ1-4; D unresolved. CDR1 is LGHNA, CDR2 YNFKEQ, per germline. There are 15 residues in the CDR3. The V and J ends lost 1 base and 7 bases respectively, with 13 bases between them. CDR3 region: CASSQGGPEGEKLFF. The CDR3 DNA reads TGTGCCAGCAGCCAAGGCGGCCCTGAGGGTGAAAAACTGTTTTTT.

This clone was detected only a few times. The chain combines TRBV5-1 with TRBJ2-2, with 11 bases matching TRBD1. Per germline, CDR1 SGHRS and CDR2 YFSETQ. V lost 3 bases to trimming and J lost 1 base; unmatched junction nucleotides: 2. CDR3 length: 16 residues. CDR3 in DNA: TGCGCCAGCAGCTGGGGGACAGGGGGGAACACCGGGGAGCTGTTTTTT. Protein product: CASSWGTGGNTGELFF.

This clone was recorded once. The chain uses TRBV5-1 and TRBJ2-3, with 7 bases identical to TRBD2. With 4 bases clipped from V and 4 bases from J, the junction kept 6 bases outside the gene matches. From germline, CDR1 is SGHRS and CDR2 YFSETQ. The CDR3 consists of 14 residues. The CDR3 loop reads CASSHGAGADTQYF. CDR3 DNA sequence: TGCGCCAGCAGCCACGGCGCGGGGGCAGATACGCAGTATTTT.

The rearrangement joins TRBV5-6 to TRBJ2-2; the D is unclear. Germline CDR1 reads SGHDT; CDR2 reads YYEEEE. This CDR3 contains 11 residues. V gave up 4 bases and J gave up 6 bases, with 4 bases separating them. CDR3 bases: TGTGCCAGCAGCGGCCCCGGGGAGCTGTTTTTT. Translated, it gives CASSGPGELFF. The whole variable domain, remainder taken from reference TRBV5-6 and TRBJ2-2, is DAGVTQSPTHLIKTRGQQVTLRCSPKSGHDTVSWYQQALGQGPQFIFQYYEEEERQRGNFPDRFSGHQFPNYSSELNVNALLLGDSALYLCASSGPGELFFGEGSRLTVL.

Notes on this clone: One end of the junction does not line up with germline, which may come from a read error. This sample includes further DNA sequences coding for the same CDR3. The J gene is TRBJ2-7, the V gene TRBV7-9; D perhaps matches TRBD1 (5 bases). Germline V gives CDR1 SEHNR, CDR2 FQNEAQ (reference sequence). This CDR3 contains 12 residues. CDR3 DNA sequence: TGTTCCAGCAGCTTGGGGCTTTACGAGCAGTACTTC. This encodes CSSSLGLYEQYF.

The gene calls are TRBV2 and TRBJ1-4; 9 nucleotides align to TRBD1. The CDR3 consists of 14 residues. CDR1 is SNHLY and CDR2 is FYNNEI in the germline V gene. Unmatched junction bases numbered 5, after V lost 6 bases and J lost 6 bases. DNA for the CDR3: TGTGCCAGCAGCGGACAGGGGAGGGATGAAAAACTGTTTTTT. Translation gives CASSGQGRDEKLFF.

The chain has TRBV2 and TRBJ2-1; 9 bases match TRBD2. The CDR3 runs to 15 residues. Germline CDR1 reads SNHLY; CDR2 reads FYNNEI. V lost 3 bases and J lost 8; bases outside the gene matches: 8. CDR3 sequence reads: CASSEWRGGRYEQFF. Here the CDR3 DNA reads TGTGCCAGCAGTGAGTGGCGGGGGGGCCGTTATGAGCAGTTCTTC.

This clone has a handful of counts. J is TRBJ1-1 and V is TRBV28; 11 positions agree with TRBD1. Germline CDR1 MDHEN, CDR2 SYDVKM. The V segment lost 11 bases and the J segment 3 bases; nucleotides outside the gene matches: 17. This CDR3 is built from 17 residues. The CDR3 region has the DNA TGTGCCTCAGCGGTCCTCCCGGGACAGGGGGGGTACACTGAAGCTTTCTTT. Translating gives CASAVLPGQGGYTEAFF.

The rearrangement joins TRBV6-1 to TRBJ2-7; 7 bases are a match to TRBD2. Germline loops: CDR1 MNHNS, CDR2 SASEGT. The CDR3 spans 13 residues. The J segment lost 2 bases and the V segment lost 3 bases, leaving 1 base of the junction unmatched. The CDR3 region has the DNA TGTGCCAGCAGTGAGCGGGAGACCTACGAGCAGTACTTC. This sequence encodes CASSERETYEQYF.